This T cell receptor (beta chain) is from a study of blood T cell repertoires in COVID-19. Study overall: Acute-phase and convalescent COVID-19 samples originated in the United States, Italy and Spain.

Trimming removed 6 bases at V and 4 bases at J, with 9 bases between. Looked up from germline, CDR1 is DFQATT and CDR2 is SNEGSKA (reference sequence). The length of the CDR3 is 11 residues. Per the original data handling: Amplification of reference gene primers was used by the study to estimate nucleated cell counts. Profiled with immunoSEQ multiplex PCR; TCRdb holds only in-frame clones, not every one. That table gives V, J and clone size, and the DNA gave D and trimming. This sample has 90,000 to 130,000 clones, with roughly four fifths found just once. The sample taken for sequencing was peripheral blood. This clonotype originated in a woman in her 70s with acute or convalescent COVID-19. The rearrangement uses TRBV20-1 and TRBJ2-5, with TRBD2 as a possible D gene (5 bases). The CDR3 DNA follows: TGCAGTGCCAACCGGGGAGAGACCCAGTACTTC. Amino acids: CSANRGETQYF.